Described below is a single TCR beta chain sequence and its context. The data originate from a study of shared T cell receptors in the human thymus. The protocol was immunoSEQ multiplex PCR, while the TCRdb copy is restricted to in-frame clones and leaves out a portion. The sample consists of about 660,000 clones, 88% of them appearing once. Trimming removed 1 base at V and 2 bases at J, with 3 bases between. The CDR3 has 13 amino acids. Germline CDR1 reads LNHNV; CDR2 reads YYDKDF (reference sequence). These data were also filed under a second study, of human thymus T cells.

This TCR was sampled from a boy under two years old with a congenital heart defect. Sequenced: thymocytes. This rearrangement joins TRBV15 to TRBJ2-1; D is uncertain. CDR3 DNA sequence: TGTGCCACCAGCAGAGGAGCCTACAATGAGCAGTTCTTC. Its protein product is CATSRGAYNEQFF.